Following are 8 T cell receptor beta chains from one sample sequenced in a study of response to subunit inactivated influenza vaccine (dated by TCRdb to about 2018). The library relied on RT-PCR. The sequencer listed for this sample is Illumina HiSeq 2500. TCRdb passed the public sequencing reads through fastp at Q25 and MiXCR, retaining productive beta sequences. Each entry is one CDR3 protein sequence, shown with its most common DNA and genes. For this sample the table gives just under 550,000 distinct CDR3 sequences, of which approximately 24% were detected only once. The ten largest clonotypes hold 2.5% to 3.5% of the sample. These data were also reused for a study on T cells expressing NK-cell markers. Drawing on the second study: TCR beta cDNA libraries were made by 5'RACE template switching that added a universal primer site and unique molecular identifiers.

The sample consisted of CD4+ T cells sorted from PBMCs, taken about 12 days after vaccination. Receptors were obtained from a middle-aged man who received an inactivated influenza vaccine. Donor details come from another sample of the same person, matched by shared clones.

V gene TRBV20-1 combines with J gene TRBJ2-7; D gene unclear. The CDR3 is 12 amino acids. With 3 bases removed from V and 0 bases from J, the gap between germline ends came to 6 bases. Germline lookup yields CDR1 DFQATT and CDR2 SNEGSKA (reference sequence). CDR3 loop: CSASDLSYEQYF. For the CDR3, the DNA is TGCAGTGCTAGCGACCTCTCCTACGAGCAGTACTTC.

This clonotype has a handful of counts. V is TRBV7-2 and J is TRBJ2-7; D gene ambiguous. This CDR3 has 15 residues. V dropped 0 bases and J dropped 3 bases, with 12 bases sitting between them. In germline, CDR1 is SGHTA, CDR2 FQGNSA. CDR3 nucleotides: TGTGCCAGCAGCTTAGCCAGAGGCTTTGGCTACGAGCAGTACTTC. It is translated as CASSLARGFGYEQYF. The full variable domain, in which reference TRBV7-2 and TRBJ2-7 provide the parts outside the CDR3, is GAGVSQSPSNKVTEKGKDVELRCDPISGHTALYWYRQSLGQGLEFLIYFQGNSAPDKSGLPSDRFSAERTGGSVSTLTIQRTQQEDSAVYLCASSLARGFGYEQYFGPGTRLTVT.

This clonotype was seen a handful of times. The V gene is TRBV7-2, the J gene TRBJ2-7; 7 bases fit TRBD1. J was trimmed by 4 bases and V by 0 bases; bases with no gene match: 6. The germline V gene encodes CDR1 SGHTA and CDR2 FQGNSA. This CDR3 region has 15 residues. This CDR3 reads CASSLAGTGEYEQYF. For the CDR3, the DNA is TGTGCCAGCAGCTTAGCAGGAACAGGGGAGTACGAGCAGTACTTC.

This clonotype was counted a single time. V usage is TRBV5-5 and J usage is TRBJ2-7; 8 bases align to TRBD1. The germline CDR1 and CDR2 sequences are SGHKS and YYEKEE (reference sequence). This CDR3 has 15 residues. V dropped 4 bases and J dropped 4; count of bases not matched to a gene: 10. As DNA, the CDR3 is TGTGCCAGCAGCACTGGGACAGGATCGTCTTACGAGCAGTACTTC. It translates to CASSTGTGSSYEQYF.

The sample holds a few counts of this clonotype. CDR3 in DNA: TGTGCCAGCAGCCAAGGGTTCGCGGGGGGGCCAGAGACCCAGTACTTC. Protein sequence: CASSQGFAGGPETQYF. This rearrangement joins TRBV3-1 to TRBJ2-5; 9 bases fit TRBD2. The V gene's germline CDR1 is LGHDT and CDR2 YNNKEL (reference sequence). The CDR3 covers 16 residues. With V trimmed by 1 base and J by 4 bases, 7 bases remained unmatched.

The genes are TRBV20-1 and TRBJ2-7; D is perhaps TRBD1 (6 bases). The CDR3 has 13 residues. CDR1 DFQATT and CDR2 SNEGSKA come from the germline V gene (reference sequence). V shed 5 bases and J shed 7 bases, with 18 bases lying between them. CDR3 DNA: TGCAGTGCTGGAACAGGGTACGGTCGGGAGCAGTACTTC. Translated, it gives CSAGTGYGREQYF.

V gene TRBV11-2 combines with J gene TRBJ2-5; 8 nucleotides line up with TRBD2. The germline V gene encodes CDR1 SGHAT and CDR2 FQNNGV. The CDR3 is made up of 19 amino acids. V trimming: 0 bases; J trimming: 2 bases; junction bases outside the gene matches: 14. The CDR3 sequence: CASSLEGREGTSRQETQYF. The CDR3 coding sequence is TGTGCCAGCAGCTTAGAGGGGAGGGAGGGGACTAGTCGGCAAGAGACCCAGTACTTC.

The chain combines TRBV12-3 or TRBV12-4 with TRBJ1-1, with D maybe TRBD1 (5 bases). The CDR3 is 13 amino acids. Trimming took off 6 bases at V and 7 bases at J, with 15 bases between the two ends. The CDR3 DNA follows: TGTGCCAGCAGAATCAGGGTAATTGATGAAGCTTTCTTT. Residues: CASRIRVIDEAFF.